This passage covers 17 T cell receptor beta chains from one sample sequenced in a study of cytomegalovirus exposure and HLA in healthy donors. This PCR relied on a set of 60 Vbeta primers and 13 Jbeta primers. Here immunoSEQ multiplex PCR was the method, and the copy in TCRdb shows in-frame clones only, minus some. The sample gives about 86,000 clones, roughly 83% of which show up once; roughly 14% is in the top ten. The sample taken for sequencing was PBMCs. All receptors come from a woman in her forties in good health and CMV-seropositive.

The chain links TRBV16 to TRBJ1-5, with 7 positions matching TRBD1. This CDR3 is 16 amino acids long. V was clipped by 4 bases and J by 2 bases; unmatched bases: 8. Per the germline V gene, CDR1 is KGHSY and CDR2 is FQNENV. The CDR3, as DNA: TGTGCCAGCAGCCGCGCGGGAGGGGGCCGCAATCAGCCCCAGCATTTT. The encoded protein is CASSRAGGGRNQPQHF. The full variable domain, its missing parts supplied by reference TRBV16 and TRBJ1-5, is GEEVAQTPKHLVRGEGQKAKLYCAPIKGHSYVFWYQQVLKNEFKFLISFQNENVFDETGMPKERFSAKCLPNSPCSLEIQATKLEDSAVYFCASSRAGGGRNQPQHFGDGTRLSIL.

The chain has TRBV4-2 and TRBJ2-5; D gene unclear. CDR3 length equals 13 residues. The V and J ends lost 1 base and 4 bases respectively, with 7 bases between them. Germline V lookup: CDR1 LGHNA, CDR2 YNFKEQ. The CDR3 sequence: CASSQGERETQYF. The DNA for the CDR3 is TGTGCCAGCAGCCAAGGTGAGAGAGAGACCCAGTACTTC.

This clone came up many times. The CDR3 DNA sequence: TGTGCCAGCGCCTTCGGGGGGACCTACAATGAGCAGTTCTTC. Protein sequence: CASAFGGTYNEQFF. V is TRBV2 and J is TRBJ2-1, with 7 bases fitting TRBD2. Trimming took 8 bases from V and 2 from J; bases not matched to a gene: 6. Looked up from germline, CDR1 is SNHLY and CDR2 is FYNNEI. CDR3 size: 14 residues.

The chain couples TRBV30 to TRBJ2-3; 9 bases fit TRBD2. The CDR3 runs 15 residues. V was pared by 2 bases and J by 6 bases, with 9 bases of the junction left unmatched. Germline loops: CDR1 GTSNPN, CDR2 SVGIG (reference sequence). Here the CDR3 reads CAWSRLADVRDTQYF. The CDR3 DNA sequence: TGTGCCTGGAGTCGACTAGCGGATGTACGGGATACGCAGTATTTT. Based on the CDR3 plus reference TRBV30 and TRBJ2-3, the full variable domain is SQTIHQWPATLVQPVGSPLSLECTVEGTSNPNLYWYRQAAGRGLQLLFYSVGIGQISSEVPQNLSASRPQDRQFILSSKKLLLSDSGFYLCAWSRLADVRDTQYFGPGTRLTVL.

The V gene is TRBV7-9, the J gene TRBJ1-2; D perhaps matches TRBD1 (5 bases). The CDR3 runs to 14 residues. The germline V gene encodes CDR1 SEHNR and CDR2 FQNEAQ (reference sequence). Trimming pared 3 bases from V and 0 bases from J, leaving 8 bases between. The CDR3 DNA is TGTGCCAGCAGCTTGCAGGGCGCTAACTATGGCTACACCTTC. It specifies CASSLQGANYGYTF.

V is TRBV6-6 and J is TRBJ2-5; weak D call: TRBD2 (6 bases). Germline V CDR1 and CDR2: MNHNY, SVGAGI (reference sequence). V was shortened by 10 bases and J by 5 bases, with 17 bases between the two germline ends. This CDR3 region has 13 residues. The chain's CDR3 is CATSRGSGETQYF. DNA for the CDR3: TGTGCCACCTCCCGGGGGTCGGGGGAGACCCAGTACTTC.

This clone was seen once. V is TRBV5-1 and J is TRBJ2-2; tentative D call: TRBD2 (5 bases). CDR1 is SGHRS, CDR2 YFSETQ, per germline. Deletions cut 4 bases from V and 1 base from J, with 11 bases between. The CDR3 runs 15 residues. This chain's CDR3 is CASSRRAGNTGELFF. For the CDR3, the DNA is TGCGCCAGCAGCCGTAGGGCGGGGAACACCGGGGAGCTGTTTTTT.

The J gene is TRBJ1-2, the V gene TRBV19, with 7 bases matching TRBD1. This CDR3 contains 15 residues. Germline loops: CDR1 LNHDA, CDR2 SQIVND (reference sequence). After removal of 4 bases from V and 0 bases from J, the junction contained 5 bases not matched to a gene. The CDR3: CASSTRDSPNYGYTF. CDR3 sequence (DNA): TGTGCCAGTAGTACCCGGGACAGCCCTAACTATGGCTACACCTTC.

This chain links TRBV5-1 with TRBJ1-2; 8 bases match TRBD1. Germline CDR1 SGHRS, CDR2 YFSETQ. The V gene end was trimmed by 4 bases and the J gene end by 6 bases; junction bases not matched to a gene: 11. The CDR3 is 15 residues long. The CDR3 sequence: CASSLMDRETNGYTF. CDR3 sequence (DNA): TGCGCCAGCAGCCTGATGGACAGGGAGACTAATGGCTACACCTTC.

This chain joins TRBV28 and TRBJ1-6, with D uncertain. CDR1 is MDHEN and CDR2 is SYDVKM in the germline V gene. V lost 7 bases and J lost 7, with 14 bases in between. This CDR3 is 14 amino acids long. The CDR3: CASIRLSGNSPLHF. CDR3 nucleotide sequence: TGTGCCAGCATAAGACTGTCCGGGAATTCACCCCTCCACTTT.

For this clone: Germline and junction disagree at one end, which may indicate a read error. The chain combines TRBV15 with TRBJ2-5; no reliable D call. The germline V gene encodes CDR1 LNHNV and CDR2 YYDKDF (reference sequence). CDR3 length: 15 amino acids. CDR3 sequence reads: CATSRDRYGVEAQYF. In nucleotides, the CDR3 is TGTGCCACCAGCAGAGATCGATACGGCGTAGAGGCCCAGTACTTC.

The chain has TRBV19 and TRBJ1-1; D call uncertain. V shed 5 bases and J shed 1 base, with 8 bases lying between them. CDR3 length: 13 residues. Germline CDR1 is LNHDA and CDR2 is SQIVND (reference sequence). For the CDR3, the DNA is TGTGCCAGTAGTGCTCTGAGGAACACTGAAGCTTTCTTT. This translates into CASSALRNTEAFF.

The J gene is TRBJ2-2, the V gene TRBV7-2; the D is unclear. This CDR3 contains 13 residues. CDR1 SGHTA and CDR2 FQGNSA come from the germline V gene. V was cut by 4 bases and J by 0 bases, with 3 bases left in between. The CDR3 here is CASSSPNTGELFF. DNA for the CDR3: TGTGCCAGCAGCTCTCCGAACACCGGGGAGCTGTTTTTT.

CDR3 nucleotide sequence: TGTGCCAGCAGTCCAGACGGGAATCCCAACTACAATGAGCAGTTCTTC. This gives the protein CASSPDGNPNYNEQFF. This chain joins TRBV9 and TRBJ2-1; D is perhaps TRBD2 (5 bases). CDR1 is SGDLS, CDR2 YYNGEE, per germline. The CDR3 extends over 16 amino acids. Trimming took 5 bases from V and 3 from J, leaving 18 bases between them.

The chain links TRBV2 to TRBJ1-1; 7 bases map to TRBD1. The trim removed 3 bases at V and 7 bases at J, leaving 11 bases unmatched. The CDR3 covers 15 residues. Germline CDR1 is SNHLY and CDR2 is FYNNEI. DNA of the CDR3: TGTGCCAGCAGTGACAGGGGGACCGAACGGGTTGAAGCTTTCTTT. It encodes CASSDRGTERVEAFF.

The chain is built from TRBV9 and TRBJ2-1; D is ambiguous. Trimming removed 3 bases from V and 8 bases from J, with 15 bases in between. CDR1 is SGDLS, CDR2 YYNGEE, per germline. The CDR3 has 14 residues. CDR3 DNA sequence: TGTGCCAGCAGCGCCGCTGGAGTTAAAGATGAGCAGTTCTTC. This codes for CASSAAGVKDEQFF.

This chain joins TRBV29-1 and TRBJ1-2; D call uncertain. The CDR3 extends over 11 amino acids. Germline V lookup: CDR1 SQVTM, CDR2 ANQGSEA. V was trimmed by 5 bases and J by 8 bases, leaving 12 bases between them. CDR3 amino acids: CSVTTELGYTF. CDR3 in DNA: TGCAGCGTTACAACGGAGCTGGGCTACACCTTC.